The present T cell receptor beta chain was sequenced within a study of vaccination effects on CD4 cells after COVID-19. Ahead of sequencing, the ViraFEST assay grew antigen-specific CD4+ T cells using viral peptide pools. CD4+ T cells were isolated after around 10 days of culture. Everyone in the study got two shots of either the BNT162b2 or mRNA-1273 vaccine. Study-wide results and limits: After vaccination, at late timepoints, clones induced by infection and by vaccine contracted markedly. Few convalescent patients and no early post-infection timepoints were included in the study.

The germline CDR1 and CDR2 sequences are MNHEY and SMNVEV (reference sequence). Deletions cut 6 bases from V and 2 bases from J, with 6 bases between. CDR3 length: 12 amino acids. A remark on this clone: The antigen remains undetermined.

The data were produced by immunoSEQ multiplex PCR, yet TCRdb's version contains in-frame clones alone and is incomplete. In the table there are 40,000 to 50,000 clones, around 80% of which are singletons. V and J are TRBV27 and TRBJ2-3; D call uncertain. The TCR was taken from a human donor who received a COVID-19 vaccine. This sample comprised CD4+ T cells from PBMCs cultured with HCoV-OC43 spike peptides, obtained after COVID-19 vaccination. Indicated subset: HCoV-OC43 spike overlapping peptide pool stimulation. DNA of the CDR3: TGTGCCAGCAGATCAGTCACAGATACGCAGTATTTT. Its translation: CASRSVTDTQYF.